This T cell receptor beta chain was identified in a study of glioma-infiltrating T cells. Using RNA template, CDR3s of TCR alpha and beta were amplified with iRepertoire arm-PCR. One-step reverse transcription and amplification started from approximately 100-400 ng of tissue mRNA or PBMC total RNA. TCRdb processed the multiplex PCR reads anew with MiXCR; each CDR3 protein has one entry. This table holds 150,000 to 200,000 distinct CDR3 sequences, about 47% found once. The V and J ends lost 4 bases and 3 bases respectively, with 16 bases between them. The CDR3 is 15 amino acids. Germline V gene lookup returns CDR1 MGHRA and CDR2 YSYEKL. Points on this clonotype: Its matching antigen is unknown.

Study outcomes and limitations: Very few CDR3 sequences were shared between tissue and blood. Non-neoplastic patients had below-expected tissue-blood divergence, while all gliomas exceeded expectation.

The rearrangement joins TRBV4-1 to TRBJ2-7; tentatively, D is TRBD2 (6 bases). The sample taken for sequencing was glioma tissue, nonneoplastic brain tissue, or PBMCs (not recorded which). The receptor was isolated from a human donor with low-grade glioma or glioblastoma, undergoing nonglioma brain surgery, or in good health (not recorded which). The CDR3 loop is CASSPLYGSCYEQYF. The CDR3 nucleotides are TGCGCCAGCAGCCCCCTTTACGGGAGCTGCTACGAGCAGTACTTC.